The 31 T cell receptor beta chains given below trace back to one sample, sequenced in a study of T-cell reconstitution after alpha-beta-depleted transplantation in children. Unique molecular identifiers were incorporated when the TCRbeta library was constructed. TCRdb used MiXCR to reprocess the PCR reads, holding one entry per CDR3 protein. The sample holds approximately 290,000 distinct CDR3 sequences; approximately 10% are singletons and the top ten take around 22%. The sample was peripheral blood, taken 180 days after TCRalphabeta/CD19-depleted stem cell transplant. All receptors derive from a male patient aged 2-10 years who had a stem cell transplant for chronic granulomatous disease, so the T cells may come from the graft donor.

The table lists this clonotype with many counts. V and J are TRBV12-3 or TRBV12-4 and TRBJ2-3; 10 nucleotides agree with TRBD1. V lost 5 bases and J lost 0; bases outside the gene matches: 5. The CDR3 has 16 residues. This CDR3 is CASSPRQGASTDTQYF. CDR3 DNA sequence: TGTGCCAGCAGTCCCCGACAGGGGGCTAGCACAGATACGCAGTATTTT.

This clonotype was seen many times. The chain couples TRBV4-2 to TRBJ2-1; perhaps TRBD1 as D (5 bases). Germline V CDR1 and CDR2: LGHNA, YNFKEQ. V lost 4 bases to trimming and J lost 4 bases, with 11 bases between them. This CDR3 has 14 residues. For the CDR3, the DNA is TGTGCCAGCAGCCGAGAGGACATGTACAATGAGCAGTTCTTC. It translates to CASSREDMYNEQFF.

This clonotype was found many times. The V and J genes are TRBV9 and TRBJ2-5, with no clear D. CDR1 and CDR2 from the germline V gene are SGDLS and YYNGEE. Trimming pared 0 bases from V and 5 bases from J, leaving 8 bases between. The CDR3 is 13 residues long. The CDR3 spells CASSVGTGETQYF. The CDR3 region has the DNA TGTGCCAGCAGCGTAGGGACCGGGGAGACCCAGTACTTC.

The table lists this clonotype with many counts. The chain is built from TRBV7-6 and TRBJ2-5, with a possible D match to TRBD2 (6 bases). V was trimmed by 3 bases and J by 4 bases, leaving 15 bases between them. CDR1 and CDR2 from the germline V gene are SGHVS and FNYEAQ. CDR3 length equals 15 residues. The CDR3 region has the DNA TGTGCCAGCAGCTTTGCGGGACCTTTAAGAGAGACCCAGTACTTC. It translates to CASSFAGPLRETQYF.

There are many counts of this clonotype. This chain uses TRBV5-1 with TRBJ2-5, with 13 bases fitting TRBD2. The CDR3 covers 15 residues. CDR1 is SGHRS and CDR2 is YFSETQ in the germline V gene. V lost 4 bases to trimming and J lost 5 bases; unmatched junction nucleotides: 5. The CDR3 loop is CASSPGLAGRETQYF. In DNA form, the CDR3 reads TGCGCCAGCAGCCCGGGACTAGCGGGACGGGAGACCCAGTACTTC.

This clonotype was observed at least ten times. The V and J genes are TRBV9 and TRBJ2-1, with unresolved D. This CDR3 spans 14 amino acids. CDR1 and CDR2 from the germline V gene are SGDLS and YYNGEE. Trimming shortened V by 3 bases and J by 2 bases, and 9 bases separated the two germline ends. CDR3 in DNA: TGTGCCAGCAGCGCCTACCTTACCTACAATGAGCAGTTCTTC. It translates to CASSAYLTYNEQFF.

This clonotype was recorded a few times. The genes are TRBV2 and TRBJ1-2; D is unclear. This CDR3 comprises 13 residues. Germline V gene data show CDR1 as SNHLY and CDR2 as FYNNEI. Trimming removed 8 bases from V and 4 bases from J, with 14 bases in between. The CDR3 DNA is TGTGCCAGCTCCCTCGGTCGTTCCTATGGCTACACCTTC. Its translation: CASSLGRSYGYTF. Together with reference TRBV2 and TRBJ1-2, the CDR3 gives the full variable domain: EPEVTQTPSHQVTQMGQEVILRCVPISNHLYFYWYRQILGQKVEFLVSFYNNEISEKSEIFDDQFSVERPDGSNFTLKIRSTKLEDSAMYFCASSLGRSYGYTFGSGTRLTVV.

As regards this clonotype: Possible read error: a much larger clone is one base away. This sequence joins TRBV9 and TRBJ1-2; a possible D gene is TRBD1 (5 bases). Germline V gives CDR1 SGDLS, CDR2 YYNGEE. This CDR3 is 16 amino acids long. CDR3 loop: CASSVEEGTGYYGCTF. The CDR3 DNA reads as TGTGCCAGCAGCGTAGAGGAAGGGACGGGGTACTATGGCTGCACCTTC.

This clonotype was detected many times. The V gene is TRBV18, the J gene TRBJ2-1, with D maybe TRBD1 (6 bases). Trimming removed 5 bases at V and 9 bases at J, with 14 bases between. CDR3 length equals 13 residues. Germline CDR1 is KGHSH and CDR2 is LQKENI. This CDR3 is CASSDQGPVEQFF. In DNA form, the CDR3 reads TGTGCCAGCTCAGATCAGGGGCCCGTTGAGCAGTTCTTC. Filled out from reference TRBV18 and TRBJ2-1, the complete variable domain reads NAGVMQNPRHLVRRRGQEARLRCSPMKGHSHVYWYRQLPEEGLKFMVYLQKENIIDESGMPKERFSAEFPKEGPSILRIQQVVRGDSAAYFCASSDQGPVEQFFGPGTRLTVL.

This clonotype was counted at least ten times. The genes are TRBV5-1 and TRBJ2-7; no clear D gene. The CDR3 has 13 residues. CDR1 is SGHRS, CDR2 YFSETQ, per germline. Trimming cost V 2 bases and J 4 bases, with 10 bases left between them. CDR3 sequence: CASSLALSYEQYF. The DNA for the CDR3 is TGCGCCAGCAGCTTAGCCCTTTCGTACGAGCAGTACTTC.

This clonotype is medium-sized (0.01 to 0.1%) in the sample. The chain employs TRBV20-1 and TRBJ2-6; perhaps TRBD1 as D (5 bases). Germline-derived CDR1 and CDR2 are DFQATT and SNEGSKA (reference sequence). Trimming left V 6 bases short and J 4 bases short, with 19 bases between. The CDR3 sequence is 16 residues long. The CDR3 nucleotides read TGCAGTGCCCGAAGCATCAGGGTGTACGGGGCCAACGTCCTGACTTTC. It translates to CSARSIRVYGANVLTF.

The sample holds many counts of this clonotype. The chain couples TRBV20-1 to TRBJ2-3; TRBD1 matches at 7 bases. The V gene's germline CDR1 is DFQATT and CDR2 SNEGSKA (reference sequence). CDR3 length: 14 amino acids. The J segment lost 1 base and the V segment lost 5 bases, leaving 6 bases of the junction unmatched. The CDR3 coding sequence is TGCAGTGCTTCCCCCGGACAGGGCACAGATACGCAGTATTTT. It is translated as CSASPGQGTDTQYF.

The chain has TRBV5-5 and TRBJ1-3, with D possibly being TRBD1 (5 bases). Germline-derived CDR1 and CDR2 are SGHKS and YYEKEE (reference sequence). The V end was cut by 7 bases, the J end by 3 bases, with 8 bases between. CDR3 size: 12 residues. Here the CDR3 reads CASHGGGNTIYF. CDR3 DNA: TGTGCCAGCCACGGGGGTGGAAACACCATATATTTT.

At least ten counts were recorded for this clonotype. The chain couples TRBV29-1 to TRBJ2-2, with unresolved D. The CDR3 is 15 residues long. Per germline, CDR1 SQVTM and CDR2 ANQGSEA. Trimming pared 7 bases from V and 2 bases from J, leaving 17 bases between. CDR3 in DNA: TGCAGCGGCCGGGTCTCAAGGTCAAACACCGGGGAGCTGTTTTTT. Translated, it gives CSGRVSRSNTGELFF.

This clonotype was seen repeatedly, ten times or more. The rearrangement links TRBV20-1 to TRBJ2-6, with D possibly called TRBD1 or TRBD2 (5 bases each). From germline, CDR1 is DFQATT and CDR2 SNEGSKA (reference sequence). The CDR3 totals 16 residues. Trimming shortened V by 5 bases and J by 0 bases, and 14 bases separated the two germline ends. The CDR3 sequence: CSAARDGLSGANVLTF. The CDR3 coding sequence is TGCAGTGCTGCCCGGGACGGCCTCTCTGGGGCCAACGTCCTGACTTTC.

This clonotype appeared many times. The rearrangement links TRBV12-3 or TRBV12-4 to TRBJ2-1, with 12 positions matching TRBD2. Trimming at V came to 5 bases and at J to 15 bases, leaving 8 bases not matched to a gene. The CDR3 totals 13 residues. The DNA for the CDR3 is TGTGCCAGCAGTACCCGACTAGCGGGAGTGGCGTTCTTC. Amino acid sequence: CASSTRLAGVAFF.

The chain uses TRBV30 and TRBJ1-4; D call uncertain. V lost 1 base and J lost 6, with 9 bases in between. The CDR3 is made up of 13 amino acids. Per the germline V gene, CDR1 is GTSNPN and CDR2 is SVGIG (reference sequence). In DNA form, the CDR3 reads TGTGCCTGGAGTGAGGGTGTCGATGAAAAACTGTTTTTT. Its protein is CAWSEGVDEKLFF.

This clonotype showed up just a few times. V and J are TRBV19 and TRBJ1-1, with 9 nucleotides matching TRBD1. This CDR3 spans 11 amino acids. Germline assignment: CDR1 LNHDA and CDR2 SQIVND (reference sequence). The V and J ends lost 9 bases and 5 bases, in that order; junction bases with no gene match: 1. For the CDR3, the DNA is TGTGCCAGAGGACAGGGGACTGAAGCTTTCTTT. Translation: CARGQGTEAFF.

This clonotype was seen at least ten times. This chain uses TRBV27 with TRBJ1-2; D ambiguous. The CDR3 loop spans 14 amino acids. V lost 3 bases, J lost 2 bases, and 10 bases lay in between. CDR1 and CDR2 (germline): MNHEY, SMNVEV (reference sequence). The CDR3, as DNA: TGTGCCAGCAGTTTTTCTGGCGGGAACTATGGCTACACCTTC. Translation: CASSFSGGNYGYTF.

This clonotype was seen many times. The genes are TRBV20-1 and TRBJ2-3, with a weak D call TRBD2 (6 bases). The V end was cut by 6 bases, the J end by 11 bases, with 15 bases between. The CDR3 has 11 amino acids. Germline lookup yields CDR1 DFQATT and CDR2 SNEGSKA (reference sequence). The CDR3 here is CSAREARGQYF. The CDR3 DNA reads as TGCAGTGCGAGGGAGGCCAGAGGGCAGTATTTT.

This clonotype was picked up many times. V and J are TRBV30 and TRBJ2-7; D unclear. V lost 8 bases and J lost 1, with 18 bases in between. This CDR3 is built from 14 residues. Germline assignment: CDR1 GTSNPN and CDR2 SVGIG (reference sequence). CDR3 protein: CAARVRAHSYEQYF. As DNA, the CDR3 is TGTGCCGCGAGAGTCCGGGCCCATTCCTACGAGCAGTACTTC.

This clonotype has ten or more counts. The chain combines TRBV12-3 or TRBV12-4 with TRBJ2-3; the match to TRBD2 covers 8 bases. The CDR3 has 16 residues. The ends lost 6 bases at V and 1 base at J; junction bases unmatched: 9. CDR3 sequence (DNA): TGTGCCAGCAGCCCAATATCCGGGGGGGGCACAGATACGCAGTATTTT. It yields the protein CASSPISGGGTDTQYF.

This clonotype was found many times. V is TRBV12-3 or TRBV12-4 and J is TRBJ2-5; D gene unclear. The V and J ends lost 5 bases and 5 bases respectively, with 12 bases between them. The CDR3 has 13 residues. The CDR3 sequence is CASSPPGRETQYF. Written as DNA, the CDR3 is TGTGCCAGCAGTCCCCCCGGTCGGGAGACCCAGTACTTC.

This clonotype was detected many times. The genes are TRBV6-5 and TRBJ2-6; D not resolved. V was clipped by 2 bases and J by 2 bases, with 7 bases between them. This CDR3 contains 15 residues. Germline V lookup: CDR1 MNHEY, CDR2 SVGAGI. DNA of the CDR3: TGTGCCAGCAGTTACGAAGGGACTGGGGCCAACGTCCTGACTTTC. As protein: CASSYEGTGANVLTF.

This clonotype was seen many times. The chain has TRBV30 and TRBJ2-7; TRBD2 matches at 8 bases. Losses at the gene ends were 2 bases for V and 2 bases for J; bases not matched to a gene: 5. The CDR3 contains 14 residues. The germline V gene has CDR1 GTSNPN and CDR2 SVGIG (reference sequence). CDR3 residues: CAWSQTSEAYEQYF. The CDR3 coding sequence is TGTGCCTGGAGTCAGACTAGCGAGGCCTACGAGCAGTACTTC.

This clonotype was counted at least ten times. The rearrangement links TRBV10-2 to TRBJ2-7; perhaps TRBD1 as D (6 bases). Trimming pared 6 bases from V and 3 bases from J, leaving 9 bases between. CDR3 length: 12 residues. Germline V lookup: CDR1 WSHSY, CDR2 SAAADI. For the CDR3, the DNA is TGCGCCAGCAGGGCAGGGGTCTACGAGCAGTACTTC. It specifies CASRAGVYEQYF.

The chain joins TRBV9 to TRBJ2-1, with D possibly being TRBD1 or TRBD2 (5 bases each). The V gene lost 0 bases and the J gene lost 6 bases, with 10 bases spanning the gap. CDR1 SGDLS and CDR2 YYNGEE come from the germline V gene. This CDR3 comprises 14 residues. The CDR3 sequence is CASSVAGDGNEQFF. Written as DNA, the CDR3 is TGTGCCAGCAGCGTAGCCGGGGACGGCAATGAGCAGTTCTTC.

This clonotype was detected ten times or more. The chain recombines TRBV5-1 with TRBJ2-7, with 7 bases aligning to TRBD2. There are 13 residues in the CDR3. Germline assignment: CDR1 SGHRS and CDR2 YFSETQ. J gave up 6 bases and V 1 base, and 4 bases lay outside the gene matches. CDR3 DNA sequence: TGCGCCAGCAGCTTGACCGGGACTATCGAGCAGTACTTC. It yields the protein CASSLTGTIEQYF.

This clonotype occurred many times. In DNA, the CDR3 is TGCAGCGTTGTGGAGTCATACGACAAGAACTATGGCTACACCTTC. It yields the protein CSVVESYDKNYGYTF. This chain links TRBV29-1 with TRBJ1-2, with D unclear. This CDR3 has 15 residues. Germline values: CDR1 SQVTM, CDR2 ANQGSEA. Trimming shortened V by 4 bases and J by 2 bases, and 17 bases separated the two germline ends.

This clonotype appeared many times. The V and J genes are TRBV5-6 and TRBJ2-5, with TRBD1 identical over 9 bases. The CDR3 covers 15 residues. Germline CDR1 and CDR2: SGHDT and YYEEEE. Trimming at V came to 4 bases and at J to 5 bases, leaving 9 bases not matched to a gene. CDR3 coding DNA: TGTGCCAGCAGCACGGGACAGGGAAAGTCGGAGACCCAGTACTTC. It codes for CASSTGQGKSETQYF.

This clonotype came up many times. The CDR3 loop reads CASSLVGIQETQYF. Written as DNA, the CDR3 is TGTGCCAGCAGTTTAGTAGGGATTCAAGAGACCCAGTACTTC. This sequence joins TRBV27 and TRBJ2-5; no clear D. This CDR3 contains 14 residues. CDR1 and CDR2 from the germline V gene are MNHEY and SMNVEV (reference sequence). With 2 bases removed from V and 2 bases from J, the gap between germline ends came to 9 bases.